This T cell receptor (beta chain) stems from a study of blood T cell repertoires in COVID-19. Across the study: The recovered donors of Cohort 3 showed two negative PCRs, clearance, or symptom resolution. COVID-19 samples, acute and convalescent, were from the United States, Italy and Spain.

Authors' data handling: Reference gene primer amplification gave estimated nucleated cell counts. Sequenced by immunoSEQ multiplex PCR; TCRdb stores in-frame clones only, minus some. V, J and clone size were drawn from that table, and D and trimming were deduced from the DNA. The sample yields some 330,000 clones, roughly 86% seen once. CDR1 is ENHRY, CDR2 SYGVKD, per germline. CDR3 length: 14 residues. V gave up 6 bases and J gave up 5 bases; unmatched junction bases: 3. The chain combines TRBV10-3 with TRBJ1-6; 8 nucleotides align to TRBD1. Sequences were obtained from PBMCs or T cells enriched from blood (not recorded which). The receptor was derived from a man aged 35 to 55 in a cohort exposed to, infected with or recovered from COVID-19 (not recorded which). For the CDR3, the DNA is TGTGCCATCAGCTCGGACAGGGATAATTCACCCCTCCACTTT. Its translation: CAISSDRDNSPLHF.